Listed below are T cell receptor beta chains from one sample, sequenced in a study of beta chain features in type 1 diabetes. Libraries were prepared by immunoSEQ multiplex PCR; TCRdb keeps only in-frame clonotypes and omits some of them. The sample holds about 270,000 clones, 13% to 15% seen once. Specimen: naive CD4+ T cells from blood. The receptors stem from a woman aged 40 to 50 in good health. The CDR3 runs from the conserved cysteine through the conserved F or W. Fields, in order: J gene, D gene, clone size, V gene, CDR3 protein, CDR3 DNA. The D gene is left open where the match is weak. Some rows have no size entry. The others give once, few or many, or a class for an expanded clone.

j_call: TRBJ2-3
d_call: TRBD2
clone_size: -
v_call: TRBV18
cdr3_aa: CASSLRTSGGQSTDTQYF
cdr3_nt: TGTGCCAGCTCACTAAGGACTAGCGGGGGCCAAAGCACAGATACGCAGTATTTT

j_call: TRBJ1-6
d_call: TRBD1
clone_size: -
v_call: TRBV7-8
cdr3_aa: CASSLIGTANSPLHF
cdr3_nt: TGTGCCAGCAGCTTAATCGGGACAGCCAATTCACCCCTCCACTTT

j_call: TRBJ2-7
d_call: TRBD1
clone_size: -
v_call: TRBV18
cdr3_aa: CASSQGGTGGFEQYF
cdr3_nt: TGTGCCAGCTCTCAAGGGGGGACAGGGGGCTTCGAGCAGTACTTC

j_call: TRBJ2-3
d_call: -
clone_size: -
v_call: TRBV5-4
cdr3_aa: CASSLESAGSGSDTQYF
cdr3_nt: TGTGCCAGCAGCTTGGAGTCGGCAGGGTCAGGTTCAGATACGCAGTATTTT

j_call: TRBJ1-4
d_call: -
clone_size: -
v_call: TRBV5-4
cdr3_aa: CASSFRGEGEKLFF
cdr3_nt: TGTGCCAGCAGCTTCAGGGGAGAGGGTGAAAAACTGTTTTTT

j_call: TRBJ1-2
d_call: TRBD1
clone_size: -
v_call: TRBV10-2
cdr3_aa: CASSDLMGSGTEPYGYTF
cdr3_nt: TGCGCCAGCAGTGACTTAATGGGGTCCGGGACAGAGCCCTATGGCTACACCTTC

j_call: TRBJ2-1
d_call: -
clone_size: -
v_call: TRBV28
cdr3_aa: CASSRPGSTDNEQFF
cdr3_nt: TGTGCCAGCAGTCGGCCGGGATCAACGGACAATGAGCAGTTCTTC

j_call: TRBJ1-5
d_call: -
clone_size: -
v_call: TRBV5-1
cdr3_aa: CASSLDSSGPGQPQHF
cdr3_nt: TGCGCCAGCAGCTTGGATAGCTCAGGGCCGGGTCAGCCCCAGCATTTT

j_call: TRBJ1-5
d_call: -
clone_size: -
v_call: TRBV6-1
cdr3_aa: CASSEVGVQPQHF
cdr3_nt: TGTGCCAGCAGTGAGGTAGGGGTTCAGCCCCAGCATTTT

j_call: TRBJ1-2
d_call: TRBD1
clone_size: -
v_call: TRBV2
cdr3_aa: CASTRRDSYYGYTF
cdr3_nt: TGTGCCAGCACTCGAAGGGACAGCTACTATGGCTACACCTTC

j_call: TRBJ2-7
d_call: -
clone_size: few
v_call: TRBV6-6
cdr3_aa: CASSPPGTAARQYF
cdr3_nt: TGTGCCAGCAGCCCCCCCGGGACTGCCGCCAGGCAGTACTTC

j_call: TRBJ1-2
d_call: TRBD1
clone_size: -
v_call: TRBV4-3
cdr3_aa: CASSQTGRGYTF
cdr3_nt: TGCGCCAGCAGCCAGACAGGGAGAGGCTACACCTTC

j_call: TRBJ2-1
d_call: TRBD2
clone_size: few
v_call: TRBV27
cdr3_aa: CASSSLGGGAFNEQFF
cdr3_nt: TGTGCCAGCAGTTCCCTGGGCGGGGGGGCCTTTAATGAGCAGTTCTTC

j_call: TRBJ2-7
d_call: TRBD1
clone_size: -
v_call: TRBV5-1
cdr3_aa: CASSLQPGQGVYEQYF
cdr3_nt: TGCGCCAGCAGCTTACAACCGGGACAGGGGGTCTACGAGCAGTACTTC

j_call: TRBJ1-1
d_call: -
clone_size: -
v_call: TRBV20-1
cdr3_aa: CSLETLGAFF
cdr3_nt: TGCAGTCTGGAGACTCTGGGTGCTTTCTTT

j_call: TRBJ2-7
d_call: TRBD2
clone_size: -
v_call: TRBV5-1
cdr3_aa: CASSLVGGTSANEQYF
cdr3_nt: TGCGCCAGCAGCTTGGTAGGGGGGACTAGCGCCAACGAGCAGTACTTC

j_call: TRBJ2-7
d_call: TRBD1
clone_size: few
v_call: TRBV18
cdr3_aa: CASSPRGQGAVVREQYF
cdr3_nt: TGTGCCAGCTCACCCAGGGGACAGGGGGCGGTCGTGCGGGAGCAGTACTTC

j_call: TRBJ2-3
d_call: -
clone_size: few
v_call: TRBV7-9
cdr3_aa: CASYPRGAPDTQYF
cdr3_nt: TGTGCCAGCTATCCCCGGGGGGCCCCAGATACGCAGTATTTT

j_call: TRBJ2-5
d_call: TRBD2
clone_size: -
v_call: TRBV19
cdr3_aa: CASSMGGETQYF
cdr3_nt: TGTGCCAGTAGTATGGGGGGGGAGACCCAGTACTTC

j_call: TRBJ2-5
d_call: TRBD2
clone_size: few
v_call: TRBV9
cdr3_aa: CASSVGLAGGETQYF
cdr3_nt: TGTGCCAGCAGCGTTGGACTAGCGGGGGGTGAGACCCAGTACTTC

j_call: TRBJ2-5
d_call: -
clone_size: few
v_call: TRBV2
cdr3_aa: CASSGWTEETQYF
cdr3_nt: TGTGCCAGCAGTGGTTGGACAGAAGAGACCCAGTACTTC

j_call: TRBJ1-1
d_call: -
clone_size: few
v_call: TRBV29-1
cdr3_aa: CSVIIVIGTEAFF
cdr3_nt: TGCAGCGTTATCATTGTAATCGGCACTGAAGCTTTCTTT